A single T cell receptor (beta chain) is shown here with its context. The clone's antigen remains unknown. The input lacks base qualities; no much larger clone sits a single base away. The data are from a study of TIL therapy for anti-PD-1-resistant metastatic lung cancer (dated by TCRdb to the early 2020s). Turning to the overall study: Before any PD-1/PD-L1 blockade was given, tumors were harvested, nivolumab was then administered, and patients who progressed went on to receive lymphodepletion, an infusion of expanded TIL, and IL-2. Enrolled patients had a median age of about 53 years (range about 35-80) and a median tumor PD-L1 proportion score of around 5.9%. A median non-synonymous tumor mutation burden of approximately 1.5 mutations per megabase was determined across the cohort by whole-exome sequencing. Clonotypes were tracked across tumor, expanded TIL product and serial blood samples by T cell receptor beta sequencing of tumor and peripheral blood. The cohort was composed predominantly of lung adenocarcinoma, with a few EGFR-mutant and two ALK-rearranged tumors included, and half of patients were identified as current or former smokers. On the study overall, not on this receptor specifically: The baseline peripheral repertoire was partially replaced by infused TIL clonotypes, which then decayed over months, and persistence showed no apparent association with response. The study protocol defined all tumor marker inferences as exploratory. The cohort was highly selected, with more treatment-naive, never-smoker and oncogene-addicted patients than typical, limiting generalizability.

The time point label, read with the paper, signifies: pre-treatment sample, taken before nivolumab and TIL therapy. Adults with stage 4 NSCLC were enrolled in a dual-center phase I trial from late 2017 to January 2020. Samples came from a single-arm, open-label phase I trial of tumor-infiltrating lymphocyte therapy with nivolumab in advanced non-small cell lung cancer. Blood mononuclear cells from EDTA tubes were separated on a Ficoll gradient and snap-frozen as pellets, and DNA was extracted from the cells using a Qiagen mini-prep kit. Deletion took 3 bases off V and 2 bases off J, with a span of 7 bases between the germline ends. Sequences ENHRY (CDR1) and SYGVKD (CDR2) are obtained from the germline V gene. There are 13 amino acids in the CDR3, from cysteine to phenylalanine inclusive. Solely the CDR3 DNA is kept, with 39 bases framed from the first base. TCR beta CDR3 regions were amplified from genomic DNA by bias-controlled multiplex PCR with the immunoSEQ v3 hsTCRB kit. An Illumina NextSeq 500 was used to sequence the TCR libraries, reaching 1.5 million to 2.5 million read pairs at survey level or roughly 4.5-6 million at deep level. Regarding the original processing steps: The immunoSEQ Analyzer software assigned V, D and J genes, filtered out non-productive sequences, and reported clonality. To compare repertoires between infused TIL and blood, productive Simpson clonality was used along with the Morisita overlap index of productive TRB rearrangements. For each clone in blood, the absolute clonotype count was estimated by multiplying the lymphocyte count by the CD3+ fraction and by the clone's productive frequency. TCRdb provides this immuneACCESS table in a form limited to in-frame rearrangements. Some clones are lacking; in checked studies, under half of them reflect an unresolved V gene, and why the rest are absent is not known. That table is the source of V, J and clone size, and D and trimming were worked out from the DNA. Present in this sample are fewer than 60,000 clones, 80% to 90% of which were seen just once. Together, the top ten hold around 5% of the sample.

The sample consisted of blood, taken at baseline. The rearranged chain carries TRBV10-3 and TRBJ2-5; the D gene remains uncertain. The sequence was collected from a person aged 25-79 years with non-small cell lung cancer. The CDR3 protein sequence reads: CAISEHLQETQYF. The bases read TGTGCCATCAGTGAACACCTACAAGAGACCCAGTACTTC.